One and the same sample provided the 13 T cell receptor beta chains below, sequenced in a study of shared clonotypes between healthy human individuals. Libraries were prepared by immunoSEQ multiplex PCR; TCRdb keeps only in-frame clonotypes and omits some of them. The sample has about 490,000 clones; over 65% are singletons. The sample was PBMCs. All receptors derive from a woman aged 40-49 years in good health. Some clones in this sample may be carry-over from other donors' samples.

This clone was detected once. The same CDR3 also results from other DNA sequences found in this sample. DNA of the CDR3: TGTGCCAGCAGCTTAGTAGTCACAGATACGCAGTATTTT. It translates to CASSLVVTDTQYF. V gene TRBV7-2 combines with J gene TRBJ2-3; D is ambiguous. The V gene lost 1 base and the J gene lost 2 bases, with 4 bases spanning the gap. The CDR3 loop spans 13 amino acids. Germline V gene sequence: CDR1 SGHTA, CDR2 FQGNSA.

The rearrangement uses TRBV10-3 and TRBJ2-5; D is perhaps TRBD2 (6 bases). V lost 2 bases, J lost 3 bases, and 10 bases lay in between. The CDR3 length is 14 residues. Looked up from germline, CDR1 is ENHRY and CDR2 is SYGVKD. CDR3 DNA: TGTGCCATCAGTGAGGGAGGGAACGAAGAGACCCAGTACTTC. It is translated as CAISEGGNEETQYF.

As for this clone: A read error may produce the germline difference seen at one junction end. CDR3 sequence reads: CASSLTPAGETQYF. For the CDR3, the DNA is TGTGCTAGCAGCTTAACACCGGCAGGGGAGACCCAGTACTTC. The chain uses TRBV7-7 and TRBJ2-5; D is possibly TRBD1 (5 bases). The germline V gene has CDR1 SSHAT and CDR2 FNYEAQ (reference sequence). This CDR3 has 14 amino acids.

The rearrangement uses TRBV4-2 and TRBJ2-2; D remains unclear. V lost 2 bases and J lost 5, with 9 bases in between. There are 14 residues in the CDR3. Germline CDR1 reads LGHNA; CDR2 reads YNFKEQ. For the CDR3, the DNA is TGTGCCAGCAGCCAAAACTTGTGGACCGGGGAGCTGTTTTTT. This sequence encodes CASSQNLWTGELFF.

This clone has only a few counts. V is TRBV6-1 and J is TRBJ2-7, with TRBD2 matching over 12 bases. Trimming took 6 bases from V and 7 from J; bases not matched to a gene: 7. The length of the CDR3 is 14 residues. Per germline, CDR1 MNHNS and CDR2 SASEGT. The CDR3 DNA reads TGTGCCAGCAGGACTAGCGGGAGTGATGGAGAGCAGTACTTC. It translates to CASRTSGSDGEQYF.

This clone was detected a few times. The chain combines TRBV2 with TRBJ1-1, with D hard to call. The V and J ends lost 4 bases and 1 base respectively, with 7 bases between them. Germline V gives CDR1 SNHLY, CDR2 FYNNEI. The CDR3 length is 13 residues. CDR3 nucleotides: TGTGCCAGCAGTGTAGAAGAGAACACTGAAGCTTTCTTT. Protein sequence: CASSVEENTEAFF.

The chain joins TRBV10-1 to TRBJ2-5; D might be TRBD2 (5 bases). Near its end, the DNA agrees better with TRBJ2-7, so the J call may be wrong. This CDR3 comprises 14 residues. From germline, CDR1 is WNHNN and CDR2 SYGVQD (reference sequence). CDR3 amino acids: CASSDEGGLNEQYF. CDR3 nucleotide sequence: TGCGCCAGCAGTGATGAAGGAGGTCTGAACGAGCAGTACTTC.

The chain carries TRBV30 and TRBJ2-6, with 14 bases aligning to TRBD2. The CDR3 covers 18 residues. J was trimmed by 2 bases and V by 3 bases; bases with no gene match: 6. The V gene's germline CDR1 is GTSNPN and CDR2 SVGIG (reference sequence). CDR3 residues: CAWRDSGLAGAGANVLTF. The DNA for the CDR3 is TGTGCCTGGAGAGACTCGGGACTAGCGGGAGCTGGGGCCAACGTCCTGACTTTC.

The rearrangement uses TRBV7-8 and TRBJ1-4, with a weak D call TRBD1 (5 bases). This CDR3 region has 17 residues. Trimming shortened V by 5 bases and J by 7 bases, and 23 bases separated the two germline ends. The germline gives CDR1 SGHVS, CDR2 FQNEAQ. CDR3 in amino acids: CASSVLRARVGGEKLFF. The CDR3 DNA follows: TGTGCCAGCAGCGTCCTCCGGGCTAGAGTCGGGGGTGAAAAACTGTTTTTT. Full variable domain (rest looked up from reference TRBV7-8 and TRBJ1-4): GAGVSQSPRYKVAKRGQDVALRCDPISGHVSLFWYQQALGQGPEFLTYFQNEAQLDKSGLPSDRFFAERPEGSVSTLKIQRTQQEDSAVYLCASSVLRARVGGEKLFFGSGTQLSVL.

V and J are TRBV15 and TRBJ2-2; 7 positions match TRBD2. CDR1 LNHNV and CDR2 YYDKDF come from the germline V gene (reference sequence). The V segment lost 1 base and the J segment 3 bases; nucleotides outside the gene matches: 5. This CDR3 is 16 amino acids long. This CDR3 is CATSRGRGRDTGELFF. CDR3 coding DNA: TGTGCCACCAGCAGAGGGCGCGGGAGAGACACCGGGGAGCTGTTTTTT.

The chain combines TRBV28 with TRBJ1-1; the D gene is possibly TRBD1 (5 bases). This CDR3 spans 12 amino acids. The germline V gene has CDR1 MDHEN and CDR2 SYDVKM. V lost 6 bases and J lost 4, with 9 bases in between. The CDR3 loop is CASRTGGTEAFF. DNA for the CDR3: TGTGCCAGCAGGACGGGGGGCACTGAAGCTTTCTTT.

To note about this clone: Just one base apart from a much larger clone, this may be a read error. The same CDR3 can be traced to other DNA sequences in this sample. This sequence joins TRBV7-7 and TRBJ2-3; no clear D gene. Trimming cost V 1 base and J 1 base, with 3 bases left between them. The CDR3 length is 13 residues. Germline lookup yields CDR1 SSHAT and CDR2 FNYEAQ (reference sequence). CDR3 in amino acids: CASSLGGTDTQYF. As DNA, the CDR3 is TGTGCCAGCAGCTTAGGGGGCACAGATACGCAGTATTTT.

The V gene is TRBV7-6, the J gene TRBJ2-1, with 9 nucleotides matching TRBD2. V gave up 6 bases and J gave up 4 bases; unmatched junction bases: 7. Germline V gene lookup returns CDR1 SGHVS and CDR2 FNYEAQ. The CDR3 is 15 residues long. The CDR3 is CASRPGLAGYNEQFF. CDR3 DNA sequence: TGTGCCAGCAGGCCGGGACTAGCTGGATACAATGAGCAGTTCTTC.